Described below is a single T cell receptor beta chain sequence and its context. Its matching antigen is unknown. This CDR3 has 14 residues. Germline V gene data show CDR1 as ENHRY and CDR2 as SYGVKD. The germline V and J ends were trimmed by 3 bases and 6 bases, with 15 bases remaining between them. The data were obtained in a study of OX40 agonist ivuxolimab in advanced cancers. Turning to the study itself: Past anti-PD-1, anti-PD-L1 or anti-CTLA-4 therapy was accepted, and approximately 40% had received some. Study-wide results and limits: Low normalized T-cell clonal expansion also characterized some of the nonresponders. At 0.1 to 3.0 mg/kg, CD4+ and CD8+ blood T cells expanded clonally by week 6. With doses of 0.1-3.0 mg/kg, partial responders showed among the lowest clonal expansion.

The assay was immunoSEQ multiplex PCR, and TCRdb's table has in-frame clones only and misses some. The table has tens of thousands of clones, almost 85% seen once. The sample in question was CD4+ or CD8+ T cells sorted from blood, obtained in a trial of the OX40 agonist ivuxolimab. The V and J genes are TRBV10-3 and TRBJ2-7, with D possibly TRBD1 on 5 matching bases. The receptor comes from an adult with an advanced solid tumor such as melanoma, head and neck, liver or kidney cancer. The DNA for the CDR3 is TGTGCCATCAGTGAAAATCAGGGCCAATCCGAGCAGTACTTC. Translating it yields CAISENQGQSEQYF.